This T cell receptor (beta chain) was retrieved from a study of metastatic and nonmetastatic thyroid tumors. Study details: Comparative analysis of repertoires was undertaken across blood and tumor or nodule tissue obtained from malignant and benign thyroid patients.

This clone is medium-sized within its sample. As yet, its antigen is unknown. Germline CDR1 MDHEN, CDR2 SYDVKM. The CDR3 loop spans 12 amino acids. Trimming stripped 5 bases from V and 1 base from J, with 6 bases between. Study processing details: A classifier of distant metastasis in papillary thyroid cancer was built from CDR3 differences (across clinicopathological groups). TCRdb reprocessed the PCR reads via MiXCR. None of the V and J calls come from the authors' own analysis; TCRdb made them. The profile shows approximately 20,000 clones, about a quarter of them singletons. Patients were all untreated before their thyroid surgery. Study-wide results and caveats: TCR beta diversity was reportedly significantly higher in malignant thyroid tumors than benign nodules, in blood and tumor.

The material sequenced was tumor tissue. The chain links TRBV28 to TRBJ2-7; perhaps TRBD1 as D (5 bases). This TCR came from a female donor with papillary thyroid cancer or a benign thyroid nodule (not recorded which). Some clones in this sample may be carry-over from other donors' samples. CDR3 DNA: TGTGCCAGCAGTGGGGCGTCCTACGAGCAGTACTTC. Protein: CASSGASYEQYF.